This is a list of T cell receptor beta chains from one sample in a study of blood T cells in healthy people across ages. TCRdb reanalysed the 5' RACE reads using MiXCR and keeps one entry per CDR3 protein. The repertoire includes hundreds of thousands of distinct CDR3 sequences, 25% to 35% of them detected once, and around 16% sits in the top ten. Source material: blood. The receptors here all came from a woman of 80 years or more in good health. The CDR3 runs from the conserved cysteine through the conserved F or W. The order of the fields is CDR3 DNA, CDR3 protein, clone size, V gene, J gene, D gene. A D gene is named only where the DNA matches it firmly. Clone sizes are given selectively: once, few, many, or a class where the clone is expanded.

DNA: TGCAGTGCTTCACGATTTCCGGGGACTAATGAAAAACTGTTTTTT
CDR3: CSASRFPGTNEKLFF
size: many
V: TRBV20-1
J: TRBJ1-4
D: .

DNA: TGTGCCAGCAGCGGACAGGGGGCGCATGGTAAAAAACTGTTTTTT
CDR3: CASSGQGAHGKKLFF
size: few
V: TRBV2
J: TRBJ1-4
D: TRBD1

DNA: TGTGCCAGCAGCCCCGGACTAGCGGGGGGAAAGTACCAAGAGACCCAGTACTTC
CDR3: CASSPGLAGGKYQETQYF
size: many
V: TRBV7-2
J: TRBJ2-5
D: TRBD2

DNA: TGTGCCAGCAGCTTAGAACTAGCGCCAGCCTACGAGCAGTACTTC
CDR3: CASSLELAPAYEQYF
size: .
V: TRBV7-2
J: TRBJ2-7
D: TRBD2

DNA: TGTGCCAGCAGCCAACCGGGGGATGAGACCCAGTACTTC
CDR3: CASSQPGDETQYF
size: .
V: TRBV3-1
J: TRBJ2-5
D: .

DNA: TGCGCCAGCAGCACTACAGGGGGCGTGAAGCCCCAGCATTTT
CDR3: CASSTTGGVKPQHF
size: many
V: TRBV5-1
J: TRBJ1-5
D: TRBD1

DNA: TGTGCCAGCAGCCAAGAAGTACTAGCGGGATTCACAGATACGCAGTATTTT
CDR3: CASSQEVLAGFTDTQYF
size: .
V: TRBV4-2
J: TRBJ2-3
D: TRBD2

DNA: TGTGCCAGCAGCCAGGCCGGGACTGGTCTTTCCTACGAGCAGTACTTC
CDR3: CASSQAGTGLSYEQYF
size: .
V: TRBV11-2
J: TRBJ2-7
D: .

DNA: TGTGCCGGCAGCTTAGATCCTAGTCTGGGCGAGACCCAGTACTTC
CDR3: CAGSLDPSLGETQYF
size: many
V: TRBV7-2
J: TRBJ2-5
D: .

DNA: TGTGCCAGCAGTTTTTTTGTGGGGGGAGCCGGGGAGCTGTTTTTT
CDR3: CASSFFVGGAGELFF
size: .
V: TRBV12-3/TRBV12-4
J: TRBJ2-2
D: .

DNA: TGTGCCAGCAGCCCCCCGGCTCCGAATTCACCCCTCCACTTT
CDR3: CASSPPAPNSPLHF
size: many
V: TRBV7-9
J: TRBJ1-6
D: .

DNA: TGTGCCAGCAGCCAAGTTGAAATCGCCGGACAAGAGACCCAGTACTTC
CDR3: CASSQVEIAGQETQYF
size: .
V: TRBV3-1
J: TRBJ2-5
D: .

DNA: TGTGCCAGCAGGAAAACAGGGGGCAATTCACCCCTCCACTTT
CDR3: CASRKTGGNSPLHF
size: few
V: TRBV6-2/TRBV6-3
J: TRBJ1-6
D: TRBD1

DNA: TGTGCCAGCAGTTACTCGTCCCGGTACAATGAGCAGTTCTTC
CDR3: CASSYSSRYNEQFF
size: many
V: TRBV6-2/TRBV6-3
J: TRBJ2-1
D: .

DNA: TGCAGTGCTAGAGCCCGGCGGGGGGGCTACGAGCAGTACTTC
CDR3: CSARARRGGYEQYF
size: few
V: TRBV20-1
J: TRBJ2-7
D: TRBD2

DNA: TGTGCCAGCAGTTTAGGGAGTGGGCAAGAGACCCAGTACTTC
CDR3: CASSLGSGQETQYF
size: many
V: TRBV7-2
J: TRBJ2-5
D: .

DNA: TGTGCCAGCAGTTTACCTCTTAGGGCGGAGGGAAAACTGTTTTTT
CDR3: CASSLPLRAEGKLFF
size: few
V: TRBV28
J: TRBJ1-4
D: .

DNA: TGTGCCAGCAGCTTAGTTCTGGGAGCGGGGGGTGTGGAGACCCAGTACTTC
CDR3: CASSLVLGAGGVETQYF
size: many
V: TRBV11-2
J: TRBJ2-5
D: TRBD2

DNA: TGTGCCAGCAGTGAATCCGGGACAGGACTCCCCCCCGGTGAGCAGTTCTTC
CDR3: CASSESGTGLPPGEQFF
size: .
V: TRBV25-1
J: TRBJ2-1
D: TRBD1

DNA: TGTGCCAGCAGACTAGCGGGGGGCACAGATACGCAGTATTTT
CDR3: CASRLAGGTDTQYF
size: many
V: TRBV11-2
J: TRBJ2-3
D: TRBD2

DNA: TGTGCCAGCAGCTTAGACCAGGCCTACACCTTC
CDR3: CASSLDQAYTF
size: .
V: TRBV7-2
J: TRBJ1-2
D: .

DNA: TGTGCCAGCAGTTACTCGACGACTCTCGGGGCAGATACGCAGTATTTT
CDR3: CASSYSTTLGADTQYF
size: many
V: TRBV6-2/TRBV6-3
J: TRBJ2-3
D: .

DNA: TGCAGTGCTAGAGATGGGGCGGGGGGGTTTTACGAGCAGTACTTC
CDR3: CSARDGAGGFYEQYF
size: .
V: TRBV20-1
J: TRBJ2-7
D: TRBD2

DNA: TGTGCCAGCAGCTTTGCCTTCACCGGGGAGCTGTTTTTT
CDR3: CASSFAFTGELFF
size: .
V: TRBV5-5
J: TRBJ2-2
D: .

DNA: TGCAGTGCCCTAAGGGACCGATTATACAATGAGCAGTTCTTC
CDR3: CSALRDRLYNEQFF
size: few
V: TRBV20-1
J: TRBJ2-1
D: .

DNA: TGCAGTGCTGGAACCCCTCCGGGGGCGCAAATCCACACCTTC
CDR3: CSAGTPPGAQIHTF
size: many
V: TRBV20-1
J: TRBJ1-2
D: .

DNA: TGCGCCAGCAGCGCCGGACAGGGGCCCCGGTATGGCTACACCTTC
CDR3: CASSAGQGPRYGYTF
size: few
V: TRBV5-1
J: TRBJ1-2
D: TRBD1

DNA: TGTGCCAGCAGACCCCCAGGGGATGGCAATGAGCAGTTCTTC
CDR3: CASRPPGDGNEQFF
size: many
V: TRBV6-5
J: TRBJ2-1
D: .

DNA: TGTGCCAGCAGCTACGGACACACCCAAGAGACCCGGTACTTC
CDR3: CASSYGHTQETRYF
size: .
V: TRBV7-2
J: TRBJ2-5
D: .

DNA: TGTGCCAGCAGCGTGACAGAGAGTCAGCCCCAGCATTTT
CDR3: CASSVTESQPQHF
size: .
V: TRBV12-3/TRBV12-4
J: TRBJ1-5
D: .

DNA: TGTGCCAGCAGTTTACGGGGTGGCTACACCTTC
CDR3: CASSLRGGYTF
size: many
V: TRBV12-3/TRBV12-4
J: TRBJ1-2
D: .

DNA: TGTGCCCGAACTGGCGGGGCGGGGAGCTACACCTTC
CDR3: CARTGGAGSYTF
size: few
V: TRBV30
J: TRBJ1-2
D: .

DNA: TGTGCCACCAGTGATGCAGGGGGCGCAAGGCCCGGGGAGCTGTTTTTT
CDR3: CATSDAGGARPGELFF
size: .
V: TRBV24-1
J: TRBJ2-2
D: TRBD1

DNA: TGTGCCAGCAGGCTCACAGGGGGAGACTATGGCTACACCTTC
CDR3: CASRLTGGDYGYTF
size: few
V: TRBV6-1
J: TRBJ1-2
D: TRBD1

DNA: TGCGCCAGCAGCCAAGAGACTGGGGTGATCTATGGCTACACCTTC
CDR3: CASSQETGVIYGYTF
size: many
V: TRBV4-3
J: TRBJ1-2
D: .

DNA: TGCAGTGCTAGGGGATACAGTGAACGGGAGACCCAGTACTTC
CDR3: CSARGYSERETQYF
size: medium-sized
V: TRBV20-1
J: TRBJ2-5
D: .

DNA: TGTGCCTGGCGGGCGGGACGGTCGAACACTGAAGCTTTCTTT
CDR3: CAWRAGRSNTEAFF
size: few
V: TRBV30
J: TRBJ1-1
D: .

DNA: TGCAGTGCTAGAGACGGATTAGATGCGAAAGAGACCCAGTACTTC
CDR3: CSARDGLDAKETQYF
size: many
V: TRBV20-1
J: TRBJ2-5
D: .

DNA: TGTGCCAGCAATAGGTTCCGGCAGGGGGCGACTGGGGCCAACGTCCTGACTTTC
CDR3: CASNRFRQGATGANVLTF
size: .
V: TRBV6-1
J: TRBJ2-6
D: TRBD1

DNA: TGCAGTGCTAGGGCCCCTAGGGAGGGGCTCACAGATACGCAGTATTTT
CDR3: CSARAPREGLTDTQYF
size: many
V: TRBV20-1
J: TRBJ2-3
D: TRBD2

DNA: TGTGCCAGCAGTCCCATGGGGGGGCCCACCCAGCATTTT
CDR3: CASSPMGGPTQHF
size: many
V: TRBV12-3/TRBV12-4
J: TRBJ1-5
D: .

DNA: TGTGCCAGCAGCTTAGAACGGGGGCGCACAGATACGCAGTATTTT
CDR3: CASSLERGRTDTQYF
size: many
V: TRBV7-2
J: TRBJ2-3
D: .

DNA: TGTGCCAGCACCCAAAATAGCGGAGAGACCCAGTACTTC
CDR3: CASTQNSGETQYF
size: few
V: TRBV6-2/TRBV6-3
J: TRBJ2-5
D: .

DNA: TGCGCCAGCAGCTTGTCGCCAGGGAGAGAGACCCAGTACTTC
CDR3: CASSLSPGRETQYF
size: few
V: TRBV5-1
J: TRBJ2-5
D: .

DNA: TGCGCCAGCAGCCGAAGGACTAGCGGGGGTTACAATGAGCAGTTCTTC
CDR3: CASSRRTSGGYNEQFF
size: few
V: TRBV4-3
J: TRBJ2-1
D: TRBD2

DNA: TGTGCCAGCAGTGAATGGCTAGCGGGAGGACAAGAGACCCAGTACTTC
CDR3: CASSEWLAGGQETQYF
size: .
V: TRBV2
J: TRBJ2-5
D: TRBD2

DNA: TGTGCCAGCAGCTCTCAGGGGGTCTTAGAGACCCAGTACTTC
CDR3: CASSSQGVLETQYF
size: .
V: TRBV7-7
J: TRBJ2-5
D: TRBD1

DNA: TGTGCCAGCAGGAACAGTCTCCTAGAGACCCAGTACTTC
CDR3: CASRNSLLETQYF
size: .
V: TRBV12-3/TRBV12-4
J: TRBJ2-5
D: .

DNA: TGCGCCAGCAGCCAAGAGGGCAGAAGGGGCTACACCTTC
CDR3: CASSQEGRRGYTF
size: many
V: TRBV4-3
J: TRBJ1-2
D: .

DNA: TGTGCCAGCAGTATGGACAGAATGGGCTACACCTTC
CDR3: CASSMDRMGYTF
size: many
V: TRBV28
J: TRBJ1-2
D: .

DNA: TGTGCCAGCACCCTGTGGGGTTCAGGCTACGAGCAGTACTTC
CDR3: CASTLWGSGYEQYF
size: many
V: TRBV12-3/TRBV12-4
J: TRBJ2-7
D: .

DNA: TGTGCCAGTGGGAGACAGGATGTTAACTCCGGGGAGCTGTTTTTT
CDR3: CASGRQDVNSGELFF
size: few
V: TRBV19
J: TRBJ2-2
D: .

DNA: TGTGCCAGCAGTTACGGCTGGGAGCAGTACTTC
CDR3: CASSYGWEQYF
size: few
V: TRBV6-2/TRBV6-3
J: TRBJ2-5
D: .

DNA: TGTGCCAGCAGTTACAGGGGCGGTTACAATGAGCAGTACTTC
CDR3: CASSYRGGYNEQYF
size: .
V: TRBV2
J: TRBJ2-7
D: TRBD1